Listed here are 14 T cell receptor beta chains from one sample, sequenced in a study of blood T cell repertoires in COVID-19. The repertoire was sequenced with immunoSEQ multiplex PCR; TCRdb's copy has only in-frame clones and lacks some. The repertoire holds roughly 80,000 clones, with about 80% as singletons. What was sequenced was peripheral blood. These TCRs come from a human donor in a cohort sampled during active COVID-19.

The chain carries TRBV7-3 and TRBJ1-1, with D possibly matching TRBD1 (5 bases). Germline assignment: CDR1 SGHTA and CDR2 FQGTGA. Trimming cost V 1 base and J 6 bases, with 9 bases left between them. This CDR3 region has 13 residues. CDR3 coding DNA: TGTGCCAGCAGCTTAAGGAGACAGTCTGAAGCTTTCTTT. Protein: CASSLRRQSEAFF.

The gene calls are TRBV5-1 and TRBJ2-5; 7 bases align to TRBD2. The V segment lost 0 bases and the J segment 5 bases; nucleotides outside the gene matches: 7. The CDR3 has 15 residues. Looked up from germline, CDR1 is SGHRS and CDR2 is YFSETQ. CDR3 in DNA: TGCGCCAGCAGCTTGGTGGGGGGGTCGACGGAGACCCAGTACTTC. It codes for CASSLVGGSTETQYF.

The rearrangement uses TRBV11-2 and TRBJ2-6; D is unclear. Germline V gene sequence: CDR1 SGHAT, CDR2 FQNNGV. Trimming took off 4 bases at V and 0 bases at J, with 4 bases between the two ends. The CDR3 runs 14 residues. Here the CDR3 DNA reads TGTGCCAGCAGCTCCTTCTCTGGGGCCAACGTCCTGACTTTC. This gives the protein CASSSFSGANVLTF.

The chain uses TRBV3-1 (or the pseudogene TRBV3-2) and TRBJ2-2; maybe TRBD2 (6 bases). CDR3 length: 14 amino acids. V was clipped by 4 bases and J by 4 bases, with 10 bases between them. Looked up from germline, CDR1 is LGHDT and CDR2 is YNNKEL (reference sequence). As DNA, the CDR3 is TGTGCCAGCAGCCCTAGCGCGGGCACCGGGGAGCTGTTTTTT. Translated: CASSPSAGTGELFF.

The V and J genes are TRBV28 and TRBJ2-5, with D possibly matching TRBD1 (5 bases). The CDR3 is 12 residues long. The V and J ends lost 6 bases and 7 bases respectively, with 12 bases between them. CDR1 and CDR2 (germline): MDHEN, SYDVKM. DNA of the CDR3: TGTGCCAGCAGCAGGGCTCTGGGGACCCAGTACTTC. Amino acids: CASSRALGTQYF.

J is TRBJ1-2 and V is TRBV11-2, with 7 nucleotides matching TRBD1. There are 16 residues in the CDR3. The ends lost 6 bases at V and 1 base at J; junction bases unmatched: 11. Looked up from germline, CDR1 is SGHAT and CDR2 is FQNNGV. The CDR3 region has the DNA TGTGCCAGCAGGAAACCGACAGGGCTGTATAACTATGGCTACACCTTC. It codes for CASRKPTGLYNYGYTF.

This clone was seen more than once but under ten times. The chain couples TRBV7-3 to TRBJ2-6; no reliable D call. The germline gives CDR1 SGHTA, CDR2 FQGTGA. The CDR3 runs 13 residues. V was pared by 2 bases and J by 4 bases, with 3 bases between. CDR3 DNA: TGTGCCAGCAGCTTACTGGGGGCCAACGTCCTGACTTTC. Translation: CASSLLGANVLTF.

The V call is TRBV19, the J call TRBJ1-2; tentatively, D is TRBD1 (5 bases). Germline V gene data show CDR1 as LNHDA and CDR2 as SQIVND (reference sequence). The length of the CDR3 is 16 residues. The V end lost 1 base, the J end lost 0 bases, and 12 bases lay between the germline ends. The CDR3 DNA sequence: TGTGCCAGTAGTATAGCCGAGGACAAAGCTAACTATGGCTACACCTTC. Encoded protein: CASSIAEDKANYGYTF.

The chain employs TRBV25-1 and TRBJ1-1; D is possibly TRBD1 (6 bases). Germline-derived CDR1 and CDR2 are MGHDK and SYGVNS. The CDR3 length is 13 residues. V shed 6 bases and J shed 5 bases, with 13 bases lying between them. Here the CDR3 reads CASSRDTETEAFF. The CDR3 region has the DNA TGTGCCAGCAGCCGGGACACGGAAACTGAAGCTTTCTTT.

In nucleotides, the CDR3 is TGTGCCAGCAGTTTGGACAGGGGCATTTCATACAATGAGCAGTTCTTC. Protein product: CASSLDRGISYNEQFF. The chain uses TRBV27 and TRBJ2-1; TRBD1 agrees at 9 bases. The CDR3 contains 16 residues. The junction had 7 bases not matched to a gene; V was cut back by 3 bases and J by 4 bases. CDR1 and CDR2 from the germline V gene are MNHEY and SMNVEV (reference sequence).

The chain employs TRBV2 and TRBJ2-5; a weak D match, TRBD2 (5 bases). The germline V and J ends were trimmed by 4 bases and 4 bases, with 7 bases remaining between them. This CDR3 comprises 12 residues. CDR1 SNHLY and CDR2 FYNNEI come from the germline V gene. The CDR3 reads CASSGGIETQYF. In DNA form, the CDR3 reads TGTGCCAGCAGTGGAGGGATAGAGACCCAGTACTTC.

CDR3 bases: TGCGCCAGCAGCCCCGCCCAAAGGGGCACTGAAGCTTTCTTT. It yields the protein CASSPAQRGTEAFF. This chain uses TRBV5-1 with TRBJ1-1; D is possibly TRBD1 (5 bases). Germline V gene lookup returns CDR1 SGHRS and CDR2 YFSETQ. This CDR3 has 14 amino acids. V was clipped by 4 bases and J by 4 bases, with 14 bases between them.

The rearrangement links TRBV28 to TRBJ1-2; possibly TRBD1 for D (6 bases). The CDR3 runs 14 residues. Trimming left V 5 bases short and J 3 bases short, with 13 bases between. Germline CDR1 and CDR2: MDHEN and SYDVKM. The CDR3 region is CASSPYRVDYGYTF. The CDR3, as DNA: TGTGCCAGCAGTCCCTACAGGGTTGACTATGGCTACACCTTC.

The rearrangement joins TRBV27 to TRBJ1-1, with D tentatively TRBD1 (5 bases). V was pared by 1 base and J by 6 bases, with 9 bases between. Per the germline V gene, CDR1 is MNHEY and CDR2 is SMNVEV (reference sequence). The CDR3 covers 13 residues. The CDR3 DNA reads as TGTGCCAGCAGTTTATGGGGCCAGGCTGAAGCTTTCTTT. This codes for CASSLWGQAEAFF.